This TCR beta chain was obtained from a study of T cell responses to AZD1222 COVID-19 vaccine. The assay was immunoSEQ multiplex PCR, and TCRdb's table has in-frame clones only and misses some. The data show approximately 140,000 clones, with 85% to 90% seen just once and 1.5% to 2% held by the top ten. The germline gives CDR1 SGHKS, CDR2 YYEKEE (reference sequence). The CDR3 is 15 amino acids. Trimming took 4 bases from V and 3 from J, leaving 15 bases between them. Source: peripheral blood, taken 28 days after the second AZD1222 dose. J is TRBJ2-3 and V is TRBV5-5; D remains unclear. The sequence was obtained from an adult who received the AZD1222 COVID-19 vaccine. CDR3 amino acids: CASSPSTTGTDTQYF. The CDR3 nucleotides read TGTGCCAGCAGCCCAAGCACGACCGGGACAGATACGCAGTATTTT.